What follows are 30 T cell receptor beta chains derived from one specimen sequenced in a study of T cells in Graves' hyperthyroidism and ophthalmopathy (dated by TCRdb to the late 2010s). Receptors were amplified or captured by multiplex PCR. The listed sequencing device is Illumina HiSeq 2000. The TCR beta CDR3 regions were amplified from the RNA transcripts. The first round of RT-PCR for the TCR CDR3 was performed with the HTBI primer set and the Qiagen OneStep RT-PCR kit. TCRdb applied fastp at Q25 and MiXCR to the public reads, then kept only in-frame beta chains. Rows are unified per CDR3 protein, each entry keeping the most common DNA and genes. This sample has a few hundred thousand distinct CDR3 sequences in its table, and roughly 23% of those were observed once. The leading ten clones occupy over 40% of the sample. The sequenced sample was blood. The receptors shown here come from a woman aged 45-60 years with Graves' hyperthyroidism.

This clonotype was seen many times. The CDR3 region is CASSLWGQGLAKNIQYF. The CDR3 DNA reads as TGTGCCAGCAGTTTATGGGGACAGGGACTAGCCAAAAACATTCAGTACTTC. This chain links TRBV28 with TRBJ2-4, with 9 bases fitting TRBD1. With 0 bases clipped from V and 0 bases from J, the junction kept 3 bases outside the gene matches. The length of the CDR3 is 17 residues. From germline, CDR1 is MDHEN and CDR2 SYDVKM.

At least ten counts were recorded for this clonotype. The chain carries TRBV6-1 and TRBJ2-1, with 10 bases that match TRBD2. CDR3 size: 16 residues. V gave up 7 bases and J gave up 4 bases; unmatched junction bases: 10. Germline V gives CDR1 MNHNS, CDR2 SASEGT. The CDR3 protein is CASTSLAGAMYNEQFF. Here the CDR3 DNA reads TGTGCCAGCACGAGTCTAGCGGGAGCAATGTACAATGAGCAGTTCTTC.

At least ten counts were recorded for this clonotype. This chain joins TRBV7-9 and TRBJ2-3, with D unclear. Trimming left V 3 bases short and J 4 bases short, with 2 bases between. The germline gives CDR1 SEHNR, CDR2 FQNEAQ (reference sequence). This CDR3 has 11 amino acids. The CDR3, as DNA: TGTGCCAGCAGCTTTGCAGATACGCAGTATTTT. Translating gives CASSFADTQYF.

The J gene is TRBJ2-1, the V gene TRBV2, with D possibly being TRBD2 (6 bases). This CDR3 has 17 amino acids. V was clipped by 0 bases and J by 2 bases, with 14 bases between them. The germline CDR1 and CDR2 sequences are SNHLY and FYNNEI. The CDR3 DNA reads TGTGCCAGCAGTGAAGCGGGGTTCCGCGGGGCCTACAATGAGCAGTTCTTC. Translated: CASSEAGFRGAYNEQFF.

Many counts were recorded for this clonotype. The V and J genes are TRBV20-1 and TRBJ2-7; D ambiguous. This CDR3 comprises 12 residues. The V and J ends lost 6 bases and 3 bases respectively, with 12 bases between them. Germline loops: CDR1 DFQATT, CDR2 SNEGSKA (reference sequence). The CDR3 reads CSAPEEGYEQYF. CDR3 nucleotide sequence: TGCAGTGCCCCCGAGGAAGGCTACGAGCAGTACTTC.

This clonotype has at least ten counts. This sequence joins TRBV12-3 or TRBV12-4 and TRBJ2-2; D possibly corresponds to TRBD1 (6 bases). The CDR3 spans 14 residues. V lost 2 bases to trimming and J lost 6 bases, with 10 bases between them. The CDR3: CASSLTGLAGELFF. The CDR3 nucleotides read TGTGCCAGCAGTTTAACAGGGTTGGCCGGGGAGCTGTTTTTT.

This clonotype occurred many times. The chain carries TRBV11-3 and TRBJ2-3; D unclear. Germline V gene data show CDR1 as SGHNT and CDR2 as YENEEA. CDR3 length: 14 residues. V lost 5 bases and J 4 bases, leaving 13 bases between the germline ends. The CDR3 bases are TGTGCCAGCAGCCTTGACCTCTGGTCAGATACGCAGTATTTT. It translates to CASSLDLWSDTQYF.

This clonotype has a count of ten or more. This chain links TRBV9 with TRBJ2-2; TRBD2 agrees at 8 bases. CDR1 and CDR2 (germline): SGDLS, YYNGEE. The length of the CDR3 is 16 residues. The J segment lost 0 bases and the V segment lost 2 bases, leaving 3 bases of the junction unmatched. The CDR3 reads CASSVISGANTGELFF. DNA for the CDR3: TGTGCCAGCAGCGTTATTAGCGGGGCGAACACCGGGGAGCTGTTTTTT.

The table lists this clonotype with many counts. The rearrangement links TRBV30 to TRBJ1-4, with 8 nucleotides matching TRBD1. Germline V gene lookup returns CDR1 GTSNPN and CDR2 SVGIG (reference sequence). CDR3 length: 16 residues. Trimming took 4 bases from V and 0 from J; bases not matched to a gene: 7. Here the CDR3 DNA reads TGTGCCTGGACCCTGGACAGGGACCCAACTAATGAAAAACTGTTTTTT. Translating gives CAWTLDRDPTNEKLFF.

This clonotype occurred many times. The CDR3 sequence is CASSQKATGWLYGYTF. The CDR3 DNA is TGTGCCAGCAGCCAGAAGGCGACAGGGTGGCTCTATGGCTACACCTTC. V gene TRBV7-8 combines with J gene TRBJ1-2; 7 bases map to TRBD1. CDR3 length equals 16 residues. V gave up 5 bases and J gave up 4 bases; unmatched junction bases: 13. Germline V CDR1 and CDR2: SGHVS, FQNEAQ.

This clonotype was recorded many times. The CDR3 sequence: CASKPSGYTDTQYF. Here the CDR3 DNA reads TGTGCCAGCAAGCCTAGCGGGTACACAGATACGCAGTATTTT. The chain recombines TRBV7-9 with TRBJ2-3, with 8 bases identical to TRBD2. V was pared by 7 bases and J by 2 bases, with 5 bases of the junction left unmatched. Germline-derived CDR1 and CDR2 are SEHNR and FQNEAQ (reference sequence). This CDR3 is built from 14 residues. The full variable domain, in which reference TRBV7-9 and TRBJ2-3 provide the parts outside the CDR3, is DTGVSQNPRHKITKRGQNVTFRCDPISEHNRLYWYRQTLGQGPEFLTYFQNEAQLEKSRLLSDRFSAERPKGSFSTLEIQRTEQGDSAMYLCASKPSGYTDTQYFGPGTRLTVL.

This clonotype has ten or more counts. This chain joins TRBV3-1 and TRBJ1-1; D perhaps matches TRBD1 (5 bases). The CDR3 is 15 residues long. Trimming took 4 bases from V and 3 from J, leaving 15 bases between them. The germline V gene encodes CDR1 LGHDT and CDR2 YNNKEL (reference sequence). The CDR3: CASSLPREGHTEAFF. CDR3 bases: TGTGCCAGCAGCCTACCCAGGGAAGGGCACACTGAAGCTTTCTTT.

The sample holds many counts of this clonotype. V and J are TRBV2 and TRBJ1-1; no firm D call. Trimming left V 6 bases short and J 0 bases short, with 2 bases between. The germline V gene has CDR1 SNHLY and CDR2 FYNNEI. CDR3 length: 11 amino acids. The CDR3 DNA is TGTGCCAGCAGAGTGAACACTGAAGCTTTCTTT. It yields the protein CASRVNTEAFF.

This clonotype occurred once. The chain's CDR3 is CASSLAGDKESNQPQHF. CDR3 sequence (DNA): TGTGCCAGCAGCTTAGCGGGGGACAAGGAGAGCAATCAGCCCCAGCATTTT. J is TRBJ1-5 and V is TRBV7-6; D possibly corresponds to TRBD1 (6 bases). The CDR3 covers 17 residues. Trimming removed 0 bases from V and 1 base from J, with 13 bases in between. The germline gives CDR1 SGHVS, CDR2 FNYEAQ.

This clonotype was observed at least ten times. The V and J genes are TRBV12-3 or TRBV12-4 and TRBJ2-1; 12 positions agree with TRBD2. This CDR3 comprises 16 residues. V shed 3 bases and J 7 bases; nucleotides not matched to a gene: 7. The CDR3 region has the DNA TGTGCCAGCAGTTTGTCGACTAGCGGGAGATCGAATGAGCAGTTCTTC. Its protein product is CASSLSTSGRSNEQFF.

The gene calls are TRBV20-1 and TRBJ2-1; D assignment may be TRBD1 or TRBD2 (5 bases each). The CDR3 has 14 amino acids. Germline V gene lookup returns CDR1 DFQATT and CDR2 SNEGSKA (reference sequence). Trimming left V 6 bases short and J 4 bases short, with 16 bases between. The CDR3 DNA sequence: TGCAGTGCGGTTTTCGGGACCCTGTACAATGAGCAGTTCTTC. Amino acid sequence: CSAVFGTLYNEQFF.

This clonotype was seen ten or more times. The chain links TRBV16 to TRBJ1-2; D perhaps matches TRBD1 (6 bases). The germline V gene has CDR1 KGHSY and CDR2 FQNENV. The CDR3 is 13 amino acids. The V end lost 2 bases, the J end lost 8 bases, and 12 bases lay between the germline ends. CDR3 residues: CASSQSRGQGYTF. Here the CDR3 DNA reads TGTGCCAGCAGCCAAAGCAGGGGACAAGGCTACACCTTC.

The rearrangement uses TRBV6-1 and TRBJ2-5, with 7 bases aligning to TRBD2. The J segment lost 2 bases and the V segment lost 6 bases, leaving 6 bases of the junction unmatched. The CDR3 has 14 amino acids. Germline V gene data show CDR1 as MNHNS and CDR2 as SASEGT. CDR3 coding DNA: TGTGCCAGCAGCCTAGCGGCGGCTCAAGAGACCCAGTACTTC. Translated: CASSLAAAQETQYF.

The chain recombines TRBV10-3 with TRBJ2-2; D perhaps matches TRBD2 (6 bases). In germline, CDR1 is ENHRY, CDR2 SYGVKD. Trimming stripped 0 bases from V and 8 bases from J, with 10 bases between. CDR3 size: 14 residues. CDR3 nucleotides: TGTGCCATCAGTGAGTCACTAGCCGGAGGGGAGCTGTTTTTT. Translating it yields CAISESLAGGELFF.

This clonotype was counted ten times or more. CDR3 bases: TGCAGTGCTAGCCCCTCGGCAGGGGCCTACGAGCAGTACTTC. This codes for CSASPSAGAYEQYF. The V call is TRBV20-1, the J call TRBJ2-7; D perhaps matches TRBD1 (6 bases). Trimming left V 3 bases short and J 2 bases short, with 14 bases between. Per germline, CDR1 DFQATT and CDR2 SNEGSKA (reference sequence). This CDR3 contains 14 residues.

In its sample, this clonotype was seen once. This rearrangement joins TRBV5-1 to TRBJ1-1; 8 nucleotides line up with TRBD1. Unmatched junction bases numbered 4, after V lost 2 bases and J lost 7 bases. This CDR3 comprises 13 residues. Germline CDR1 reads SGHRS; CDR2 reads YFSETQ. The CDR3 protein is CASSFTGGVEAFF. In DNA form, the CDR3 reads TGCGCCAGCAGCTTTACAGGGGGGGTTGAAGCTTTCTTT.

This clonotype was seen repeatedly, ten times or more. The chain employs TRBV11-2 and TRBJ1-5; D may be TRBD1 (6 bases). CDR1 is SGHAT and CDR2 is FQNNGV in the germline V gene. This CDR3 is built from 15 residues. V was cut by 3 bases and J by 2 bases, with 11 bases left in between. CDR3 coding DNA: TGTGCCAGCAGCTTGGGGGGCATAGGCAATCAGCCCCAGCATTTT. This codes for CASSLGGIGNQPQHF. Full variable domain (remainder filled in from reference TRBV11-2 and TRBJ1-5): EAGVAQSPRYKIIEKRQSVAFWCNPISGHATLYWYQQILGQGPKLLIQFQNNGVVDDSQLPKDRFSAERLKGVDSTLKIQPAKLEDSAVYLCASSLGGIGNQPQHFGDGTRLSIL.

Many counts were recorded for this clonotype. The chain recombines TRBV9 with TRBJ2-7; D unresolved. V lost 3 bases to trimming and J lost 4 bases, with 11 bases between them. This CDR3 region has 13 residues. Germline-derived CDR1 and CDR2 are SGDLS and YYNGEE. The CDR3 loop is CASSGRTSYEQYF. CDR3 nucleotides: TGTGCCAGCAGCGGAAGGACCTCATACGAGCAGTACTTC.

On this clonotype itself: This sequence may be a read error, since a much larger clone differs from it by one base. The chain uses TRBV11-2 and TRBJ2-3; 12 positions match TRBD2. The CDR3 consists of 17 residues. Germline V lookup: CDR1 SGHAT, CDR2 FQNNGV. The V segment lost 5 bases and the J segment 1 base; nucleotides outside the gene matches: 7. CDR3 protein: CASSARTSGVGTDTQYF. The CDR3 DNA is TGTGCCAGCAGCGCGAGGACTAGCGGGGTCGGCACAGATACGCAGTATTTT.

This clonotype was recorded a few times. V is TRBV24-1 and J is TRBJ2-1; 10 bases map to TRBD2. Looked up from germline, CDR1 is KGHDR and CDR2 is SFDVKD. The CDR3 covers 14 residues. The trim removed 5 bases at V and 4 bases at J, leaving 1 base unmatched. The CDR3: CATSAGLAYNEQFF. CDR3 coding DNA: TGTGCCACCAGTGCGGGACTAGCGTACAATGAGCAGTTCTTC.

J is TRBJ1-3 and V is TRBV29-1; 7 nucleotides match TRBD1. The CDR3 totals 15 residues. Trimming at V came to 7 bases and at J to 0 bases, leaving 9 bases not matched to a gene. CDR1 and CDR2 (germline): SQVTM, ANQGSEA. The CDR3 nucleotides read TGCAGCGGGACAGGAGGGTCGGGCTCTGGAAACACCATATATTTT. Its translation: CSGTGGSGSGNTIYF.

In this sample, this clonotype turned up a few times. The CDR3 coding sequence is TGTGCCACCAGCAGAGATCAAGTCCGTCCGTCCGGGACAGGGGGCGCAGGAAATTCACCCCTCCACTTT. Protein sequence: CATSRDQVRPSGTGGAGNSPLHF. The chain combines TRBV15 with TRBJ1-6; 12 nucleotides line up with TRBD1. Per germline, CDR1 LNHNV and CDR2 YYDKDF (reference sequence). CDR3 length: 23 amino acids. V shed 0 bases, J shed 7 bases, and the junction held 22 bases outside the gene matches.

The chain recombines TRBV5-1 with TRBJ2-3; 15 bases are shared with TRBD2. This CDR3 has 19 residues. The V segment lost 5 bases and the J segment 2 bases; nucleotides outside the gene matches: 12. Per germline, CDR1 SGHRS and CDR2 YFSETQ. The DNA for the CDR3 is TGCGCCAGCAGTCCGGGACAGGGGACTAGCGGGGGGCCCACAGATACGCAGTATTTT. Its translation is CASSPGQGTSGGPTDTQYF.

This clonotype was detected only a few times. The J gene is TRBJ2-1, the V gene TRBV28, with D perhaps matching TRBD2 (5 bases). The V and J ends lost 3 bases and 0 bases respectively, with 12 bases between them. The germline V gene encodes CDR1 MDHEN and CDR2 SYDVKM. The CDR3 runs to 16 residues. CDR3 DNA: TGTGCCAGCAGTTTTCAGCTAGCCGACTCCTACAATGAGCAGTTCTTC. As protein: CASSFQLADSYNEQFF.

Ten or more counts support this clonotype. The gene calls are TRBV2 and TRBJ1-3; D is unclear. The CDR3 consists of 15 residues. Between the trimmed V and J ends, which lost 7 bases and 2 bases, there was a span of 15 bases. Germline V gives CDR1 SNHLY, CDR2 FYNNEI. CDR3 protein: CASILNGFTGNTIYF. The CDR3 bases are TGTGCCAGCATACTAAATGGGTTTACTGGAAACACCATATATTTT.